Reported below is one TCR beta chain. Treatment described: 15 Gy SBRT to primary tumor, nephrectomy 4 weeks later. The data were taken from a study of radiation and T cells in renal cell carcinoma. Here immunoSEQ multiplex PCR was the method, and the copy in TCRdb shows in-frame clones only, minus some. Among around 13,000 clones listed, roughly a third were seen once. Trimming cost V 10 bases and J 0 bases; bases outside gene matches: 9. The CDR3 runs to 15 residues. Germline V gene data show CDR1 as ENHRY and CDR2 as SYGVKD. The chain uses TRBV10-3 and TRBJ2-1; 7 bases agree with TRBD2. Here the sequenced sample was tumor tissue, taken from a patient whose treatment included radiotherapy and nephrectomy. The sequence was obtained from a man between 60 and 75 years old with renal cell carcinoma. CDR3 sequence: CASLRRGSSYNEQFF. In DNA, the CDR3 is TGTGCCAGCCTGCGGCGGGGGAGCTCCTACAATGAGCAGTTCTTC.